This T cell receptor (beta chain) was sequenced for a study of OX40 agonist ivuxolimab in advanced cancers. Measured with immunoSEQ multiplex PCR; TCRdb has only the in-frame clones, and not every one. The sample holds 65,000 to 95,000 clones, around 90% seen once. The material was CD4+ or CD8+ T cells sorted from blood, obtained in a trial of the OX40 agonist ivuxolimab. This TCR derives from an adult with an advanced solid tumor such as melanoma, head and neck, liver or kidney cancer.

The DNA of the CDR3 is TGCGCCAGCCGGGTATATTCGGGGACTGAAGCTTTCTTT. As protein: CASRVYSGTEAFF. The J gene is TRBJ1-1, the V gene TRBV5-1; unclear D gene. The ends were cut back, 7 bases at V and 5 bases at J, with 15 bases in the middle. The CDR3 consists of 13 residues. The germline CDR1 and CDR2 sequences are SGHRS and YFSETQ.